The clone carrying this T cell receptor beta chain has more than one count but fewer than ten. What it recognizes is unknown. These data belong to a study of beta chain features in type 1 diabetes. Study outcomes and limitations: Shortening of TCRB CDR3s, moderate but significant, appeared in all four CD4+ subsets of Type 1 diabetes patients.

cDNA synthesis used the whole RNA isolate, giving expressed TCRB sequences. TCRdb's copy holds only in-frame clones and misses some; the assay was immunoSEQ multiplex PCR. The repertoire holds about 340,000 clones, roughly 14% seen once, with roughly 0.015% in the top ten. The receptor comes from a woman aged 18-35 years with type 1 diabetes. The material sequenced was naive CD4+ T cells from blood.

This CDR3 reads CASSPTGPLAKNIQYF. The CDR3, as DNA: TGTGCCAGCAGCCCTACAGGACCCCTAGCCAAAAACATTCAGTACTTC. This sequence joins TRBV11-2 and TRBJ2-4; a weak D match, TRBD1 (5 bases). CDR3 length: 16 residues. The V end was cut by 5 bases, the J end by 0 bases, with 14 bases between. Germline CDR1 reads SGHAT; CDR2 reads FQNNGV.